This T cell receptor beta chain was recovered during a study of OX40 agonist ivuxolimab in advanced cancers. Study context: Ivuxolimab, an agonist antibody against OX40 (CD134), was given to patients. From 23 to 79 years was the age range, with a mean of roughly 64 years, and about 83% were male.

About this clone: What it binds is not known.

Germline CDR1 reads SGDLS; CDR2 reads YYNGEE. Trimming took 5 bases from V and 1 from J, leaving 15 bases between them. This CDR3 spans 15 amino acids. The study, taken as a whole, reports: Blood T cells, both CD4+ and CD8+, expanded clonally by week 6 at 0.1 to 3.0 mg/kg.

TCRdb keeps only in-frame clones here, not all; method: immunoSEQ multiplex PCR. Of 25,000 to 30,000 clones in the sample, 83% were seen once. This sequence originates from an adult with an advanced solid tumor such as melanoma, head and neck, liver or kidney cancer. This chain links TRBV9 with TRBJ1-1, with a possible D match to TRBD1 (5 bases). The sequenced sample was CD4+ or CD8+ T cells sorted from blood, obtained in a trial of the OX40 agonist ivuxolimab. The CDR3 sequence: CASRRGDRQNTEAFF. The CDR3 nucleotides read TGTGCCAGCAGGAGGGGAGACAGACAGAACACTGAAGCTTTCTTT.